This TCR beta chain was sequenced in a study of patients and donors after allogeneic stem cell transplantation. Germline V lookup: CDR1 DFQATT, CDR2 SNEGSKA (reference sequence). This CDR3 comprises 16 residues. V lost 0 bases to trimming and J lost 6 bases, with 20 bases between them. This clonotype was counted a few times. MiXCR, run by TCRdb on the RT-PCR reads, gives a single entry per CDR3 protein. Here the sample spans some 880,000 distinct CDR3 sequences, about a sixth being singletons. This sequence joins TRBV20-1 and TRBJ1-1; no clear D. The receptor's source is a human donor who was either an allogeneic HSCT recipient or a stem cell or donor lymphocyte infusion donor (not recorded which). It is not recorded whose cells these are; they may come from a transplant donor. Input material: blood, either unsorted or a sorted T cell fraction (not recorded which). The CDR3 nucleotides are TGCAGTGCTAGAGATCCACGACGTTCCGGGGTGGCTGAAGCTTTCTTT. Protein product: CSARDPRRSGVAEAFF.